The 3 T cell receptor beta chains presented below share a single source sample, sequenced in a study of CD8 T cells in Susac syndrome. The RNA input was about 0.45 to 1 ug, and it was reverse transcribed with random hexamers. TCRdb independently ran MiXCR on the immunoSEQ multiplex PCR reads; one entry per CDR3 protein. Of some 450,000 distinct CDR3 sequences in the sample, 85% to 90% were seen once. Sequencing was performed on CD8+ T cells from PBMCs. The source is a human donor with multiple sclerosis.

The chain carries TRBV12-3 or TRBV12-4 and TRBJ2-7; unclear D gene. This CDR3 is 13 amino acids long. Trimming took off 5 bases at V and 5 bases at J, with 13 bases between the two ends. The CDR3 here is CASSLSWADEQYF. The CDR3 coding sequence is TGTGCCAGCAGTCTAAGCTGGGCCGACGAGCAGTACTTC.

The chain couples TRBV5-1 to TRBJ2-2; unclear D gene. Germline CDR1 reads SGHRS; CDR2 reads YFSETQ. The CDR3 is 17 amino acids. Trimming stripped 0 bases from V and 4 bases from J, with 16 bases between. The CDR3 is CASSLAITDPSTGELFF. CDR3 coding DNA: TGCGCCAGCAGCTTGGCTATAACTGATCCCTCCACCGGGGAGCTGTTTTTT.

The chain links TRBV29-1 to TRBJ1-1, with D possibly TRBD1 on 5 matching bases. V lost 6 bases and J 1 base, leaving 9 bases between the germline ends. Germline CDR1 reads SQVTM; CDR2 reads ANQGSEA. This CDR3 is built from 12 residues. CDR3 nucleotides: TGCAGCGTGCTAGGACAGAACACTGAAGCTTTCTTT. It is translated as CSVLGQNTEAFF.